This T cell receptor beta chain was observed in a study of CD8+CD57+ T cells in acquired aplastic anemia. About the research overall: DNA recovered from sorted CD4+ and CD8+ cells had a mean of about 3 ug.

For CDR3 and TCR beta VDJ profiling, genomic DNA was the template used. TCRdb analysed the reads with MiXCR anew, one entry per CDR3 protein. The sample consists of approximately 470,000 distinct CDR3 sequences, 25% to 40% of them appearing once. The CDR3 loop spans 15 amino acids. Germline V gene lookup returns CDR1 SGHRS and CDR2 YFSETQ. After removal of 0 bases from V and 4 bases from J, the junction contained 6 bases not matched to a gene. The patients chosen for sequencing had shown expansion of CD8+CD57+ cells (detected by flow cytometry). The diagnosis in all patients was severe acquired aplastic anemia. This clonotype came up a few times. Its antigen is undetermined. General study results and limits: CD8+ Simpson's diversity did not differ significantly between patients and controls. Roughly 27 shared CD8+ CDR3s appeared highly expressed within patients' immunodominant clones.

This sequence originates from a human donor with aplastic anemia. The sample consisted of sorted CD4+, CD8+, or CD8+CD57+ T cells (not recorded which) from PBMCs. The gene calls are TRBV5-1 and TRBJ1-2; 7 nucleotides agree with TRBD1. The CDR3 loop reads CASSLGRRGVYGYTF. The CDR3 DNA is TGCGCCAGCAGCTTGGGTCGCAGGGGGGTCTATGGCTACACCTTC.